This T cell receptor (beta chain) was retrieved from a study of neurological immune-mediated disorders. Findings and limits, study-wide: HTLV-1-associated myelopathy led in TCR clonal expansion, while multiple sclerosis ranked lowest, below healthy controls. Expanded clones shared no CDR3 amino acid sequences across subjects, suggesting private repertoires in all groups.

At least ten counts were recorded for this clonotype. As yet, its antigen is unknown. CDR3 length: 16 residues. Germline V gene sequence: CDR1 SGHRS, CDR2 YFSETQ. Losses at the gene ends were 0 bases for V and 3 bases for J; bases not matched to a gene: 6. From 15-18 subjects, over 180 million TCR-beta sequences were obtained in each sequencing run. A single record per CDR3 protein comes from TCRdb applying MiXCR to the 5' RACE reads. The repertoire includes around 47,000 distinct CDR3 sequences, more than 9.5% of them detected once, and around 1.3% sits in the top ten. Specimen: PBMCs. The source of this sequence is a female donor in good health. V gene TRBV5-1 combines with J gene TRBJ2-3; 8 bases are a match to TRBD1. DNA of the CDR3: TGCGCCAGCAGCTTGGCTACAGGGGGTGATACAGATACGCAGTATTTT. Its translation is CASSLATGGDTDTQYF.